This T cell receptor (beta chain) was recovered during a study of shared clonotypes between healthy human individuals. Study results and caveats: Apart from blood, nothing was sampled; tissue repertoires likely differ. Naive CD4 clonotype sharing across a few donors was about 5%.

V lost 4 bases to trimming and J lost 2 bases; unmatched junction nucleotides: 12. CDR3 length equals 17 residues. The germline gives CDR1 LGHNA, CDR2 YNFKEQ. As concerns this clone: Its antigen is as yet unknown.

Nashville, Tennessee was home to all donors, who were Caucasian adults. Samples underwent the assay at deep level. The table came from immunoSEQ multiplex PCR; TCRdb's copy has only in-frame clones and leaves some out. The table has fewer than 400,000 clones, around two thirds seen once. This clonotype was obtained from a man aged 30-40 years in good health. V gene TRBV4-2 combines with J gene TRBJ2-5; TRBD1 agrees at 8 bases. Specimen: memory CD4+ T cells sorted from blood. Subset given: CD45RA-negative fraction. DNA for the CDR3: TGTGCCAGCAGCCGCATACAGGGGGGAAACCAACAAGAGACCCAGTACTTC. Protein: CASSRIQGGNQQETQYF.